The 16 T cell receptor beta chains below all came from one sample that was sequenced in a study of blood T cell repertoires in COVID-19. The data were produced by immunoSEQ multiplex PCR, yet TCRdb's version contains in-frame clones alone and is incomplete. The sample consists of about 420,000 clones, about 87% of them appearing once. The material sequenced was peripheral blood. The receptors derive from a man younger than 35 with COVID-19, enrolled during active disease.

The chain employs TRBV7-7 and TRBJ2-5; possible D gene TRBD2, 6 bases. This CDR3 has 15 amino acids. Per germline, CDR1 SSHAT and CDR2 FNYEAQ (reference sequence). V shed 3 bases and J shed 4 bases, with 15 bases lying between them. The CDR3 region is CASSFRLGLAETQYF. The CDR3 nucleotides read TGTGCCAGCAGCTTCAGACTAGGTCTTGCAGAGACCCAGTACTTC.

The chain uses TRBV12-1 and TRBJ1-5; the tabulated D call, TRBD1, remains unverified against the DNA. TRBV12-1 counts as a pseudogene. There are 16 residues in the CDR3. The CDR3 DNA sequence: TGTGCCAGCAGCCCCCGGGACAGGGGATTGGGTCAGCCCCAGCATTTT. Amino acids: CASSPRDRGLGQPQHF.

This chain joins TRBV28 and TRBJ2-3; weak D call: TRBD1 (5 bases). The CDR3 extends over 15 amino acids. Germline V CDR1 and CDR2: MDHEN, SYDVKM. V lost 7 bases, J lost 4 bases, and 18 bases lay in between. Here the CDR3 reads CASTNKQGPPDTQYF. The CDR3 region has the DNA TGTGCCAGCACAAATAAGCAGGGCCCCCCAGATACGCAGTATTTT.

This chain links TRBV18 with TRBJ2-4; the D is unclear. This CDR3 has 15 residues. Between the trimmed V and J ends, which lost 0 bases and 6 bases, there was a span of 12 bases. Germline-derived CDR1 and CDR2 are KGHSH and LQKENI. The CDR3 bases are TGTGCCAGCTCACCACCGGGCCACCTAATAAACATTCAGTACTTC. Its translation: CASSPPGHLINIQYF.

The chain has TRBV11-3 and TRBJ2-1; 9 bases are shared with TRBD2. V was pared by 2 bases and J by 5 bases, with 4 bases of the junction left unmatched. Germline V CDR1 and CDR2: SGHNT, YENEEA. The CDR3 is 15 residues long. The CDR3 DNA sequence: TGTGCCAGCAGCTTATCCCGACTAGCGGACAATGAGCAGTTCTTC. This gives the protein CASSLSRLADNEQFF.

This clone came up once. The rearrangement links TRBV28 to TRBJ2-7; D remains unclear. The germline V gene has CDR1 MDHEN and CDR2 SYDVKM. V shed 6 bases and J shed 2 bases, with 14 bases lying between them. The CDR3 runs 14 residues. The CDR3 reads CASRPPGVTYEQYF. The CDR3 DNA reads TGTGCCAGCAGGCCACCAGGTGTCACCTACGAGCAGTACTTC.

Points on this clone: A junction end diverges from the germline sequence, so it may reflect a read error. The sample has other DNA sequences that encode this CDR3 too. The rearrangement links TRBV6-2 or TRBV6-3 to TRBJ1-5, with D maybe TRBD1 (5 bases). Germline CDR1 reads MNHEY; CDR2 reads SVGEGT. This CDR3 has 14 residues. The CDR3 sequence is CASSTGSSNQPQHF. CDR3 nucleotide sequence: TGTGCCAGCAGTACAGGAAGCAGCAATCAACCCCAGCATTTT.

The rearrangement joins TRBV7-9 to TRBJ2-7; TRBD1 matches at 7 bases. V shed 5 bases, J shed 2 bases, and the junction held 6 bases outside the gene matches. Germline loops: CDR1 SEHNR, CDR2 FQNEAQ (reference sequence). This CDR3 contains 14 residues. CDR3 DNA sequence: TGTGCCAGCAGCCACGGACAGGACCCCTACGAGCAGTACTTC. It codes for CASSHGQDPYEQYF.

Comment on this clone: The sample holds other DNA sequences that translate to the same CDR3. The CDR3 reads CASSLGGGQPQHF. Written as DNA, the CDR3 is TGTGCCAGCAGCTTAGGGGGAGGTCAGCCCCAGCATTTT. This chain links TRBV13 with TRBJ1-5, with D unclear. The ends were cut back, 0 bases at V and 6 bases at J, with 6 bases in the middle. The CDR3 extends over 13 amino acids. The germline V gene has CDR1 PRHDT and CDR2 FYEKMQ (reference sequence).

In DNA form, the CDR3 reads TGTGCCAGCAGCTTAGGGACAGGAATTTACAATGAGCAGTTCTTC. Protein sequence: CASSLGTGIYNEQFF. The chain is built from TRBV11-3 and TRBJ2-1, with 7 nucleotides matching TRBD1. Germline lookup yields CDR1 SGHNT and CDR2 YENEEA. There are 15 residues in the CDR3. V trimming: 1 base; J trimming: 4 bases; junction bases outside the gene matches: 4.

The chain is built from TRBV28 and TRBJ2-2; TRBD1 agrees at 8 bases. CDR1 MDHEN and CDR2 SYDVKM come from the germline V gene. With V trimmed by 7 bases and J by 4 bases, 11 bases remained unmatched. CDR3 length: 16 amino acids. CDR3 in DNA: TGTGCCAGCACCTTGAGCGGACAGGGACGCACCGGGGAGCTGTTTTTT. Translated, it gives CASTLSGQGRTGELFF.

The CDR3, as DNA: TGTGCCAGCAGCCCTAGACAGGGAATGTCGGGTCCGAACACCGGGGAGCTGTTTTTT. Its protein product is CASSPRQGMSGPNTGELFF. The chain recombines TRBV9 with TRBJ2-2, with TRBD1 identical over 7 bases. The germline gives CDR1 SGDLS, CDR2 YYNGEE. The V segment lost 4 bases and the J segment 0 bases; nucleotides outside the gene matches: 15. CDR3 length: 19 residues.

The chain is built from TRBV29-1 and TRBJ2-7, with 8 positions matching TRBD2. This CDR3 is 15 amino acids long. Germline V gene lookup returns CDR1 SQVTM and CDR2 ANQGSEA. The CDR3 reads CYPGEAGDRIYEQYF. The CDR3 bases are TGCTACCCCGGGGAAGCGGGAGATCGCATCTACGAGCAGTACTTC.

The rearrangement links TRBV27 to TRBJ2-2; 8 bases line up with TRBD1. Germline V CDR1 and CDR2: MNHEY, SMNVEV (reference sequence). The CDR3 runs 15 residues. Trimming at V came to 4 bases and at J to 3 bases, leaving 4 bases not matched to a gene. The CDR3 sequence is CASSWTGRYTGELFF. The CDR3 coding sequence is TGTGCCAGCAGTTGGACAGGGAGGTACACCGGGGAGCTGTTTTTT.

The V call is TRBV27, the J call TRBJ1-6, with a possible D match to TRBD1 (5 bases). The CDR3 runs to 15 residues. V was trimmed by 0 bases and J by 7 bases, leaving 10 bases between them. Germline values: CDR1 MNHEY, CDR2 SMNVEV (reference sequence). For the CDR3, the DNA is TGTGCCAGCAGTTTATCGATCGGGGGAAATTCACCCCTCCACTTT. Protein sequence: CASSLSIGGNSPLHF.

The chain is built from TRBV7-2 and TRBJ1-2, with 9 bases matching TRBD1. J lost 8 bases, V lost 2 bases, and 6 bases had no gene match. From germline, CDR1 is SGHTA and CDR2 FQGNSA. The CDR3 length is 14 residues. CDR3 sequence reads: CASSLLGQGGGYTF. The CDR3, as DNA: TGTGCCAGCAGCTTACTGGGACAGGGTGGAGGCTACACCTTC.